This T cell receptor beta chain stems from a study of blood T cell repertoires in COVID-19. The overall study: Sites across the United States, Italy and Spain contributed samples from acute and convalescent COVID-19. The analysed material was cDNA or gDNA that came from T cells, B-cell-depleted T cells, or PBMCs.

Original handling: Amplified reference gene primers provided the basis for estimating nucleated cell counts. The repertoire was sequenced with immunoSEQ multiplex PCR; TCRdb's copy has only in-frame clones and lacks some. V and J calls plus clone size are reproduced from that table; the DNA served to infer D and trimming. The sample holds 200,000 to 250,000 clones, 88% seen once. The germline gives CDR1 LNHDA, CDR2 SQIVND (reference sequence). V was pared by 4 bases and J by 1 base, with 7 bases between. The length of the CDR3 is 13 residues. The chain links TRBV19 to TRBJ1-1, with D unclear. What was sequenced was peripheral blood. The source is a woman in her sixties or seventies with acute or convalescent COVID-19. Here the CDR3 DNA reads TGTGCCAGTAGTAAAGCGGCGAACACTGAAGCTTTCTTT. Its protein is CASSKAANTEAFF.